This T cell receptor beta chain originates from a study of blood T cell repertoires in COVID-19. For the study at large: T cells, B-cell-depleted T cells, or PBMCs supplied cDNA or gDNA.

The germline gives CDR1 MGHDK, CDR2 SYGVNS. V was trimmed by 4 bases and J by 1 base, leaving 13 bases between them. The length of the CDR3 is 15 residues. Under the authors' procedure: Scientists estimated how many nucleated cells there were by amplifying reference gene primers. Repertoires were generated with immunoSEQ multiplex PCR, while TCRdb's copy carries only in-frame clones and drops some. That table is the source of V, J and clone size, and D and trimming were worked out from the DNA. This table holds 90,000 to 130,000 clones, about four fifths found once. The sequencing input was peripheral blood. The chain uses TRBV25-1 and TRBJ1-2; D may be TRBD1 (5 bases). The origin of this receptor is a woman between 70 and 85 years old with acute or convalescent COVID-19. As DNA, the CDR3 is TGTGCCAGCAGTGGATATACAGGAATTAACTATGGCTACACCTTC. Protein product: CASSGYTGINYGYTF.